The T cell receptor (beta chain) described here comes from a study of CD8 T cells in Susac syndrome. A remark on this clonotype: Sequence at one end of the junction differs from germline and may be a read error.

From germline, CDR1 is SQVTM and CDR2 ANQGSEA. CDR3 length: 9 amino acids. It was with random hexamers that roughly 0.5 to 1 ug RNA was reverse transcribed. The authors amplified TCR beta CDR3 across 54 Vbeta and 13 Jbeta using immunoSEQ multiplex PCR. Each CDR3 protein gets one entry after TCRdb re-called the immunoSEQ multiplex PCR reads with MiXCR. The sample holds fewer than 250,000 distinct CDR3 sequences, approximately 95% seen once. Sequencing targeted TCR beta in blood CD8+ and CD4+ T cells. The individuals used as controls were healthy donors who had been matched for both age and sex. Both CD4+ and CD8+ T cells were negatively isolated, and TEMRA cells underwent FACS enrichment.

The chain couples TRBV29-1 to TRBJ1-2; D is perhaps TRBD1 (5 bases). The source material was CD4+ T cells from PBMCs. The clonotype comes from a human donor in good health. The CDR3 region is CSVEGGTDF. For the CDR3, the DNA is TGCAGCGTTGAAGGTGGGACTGACTTC.